The 20 T cell receptor beta chains reported below all come from one sample, sequenced in a study of shared clonotypes between healthy human individuals. TCRdb keeps only in-frame clones here, not all; method: immunoSEQ multiplex PCR. The sample includes about 1 million clones, about three quarters seen only once; the top ten take 1.4%. Sequencing input: memory CD4+ T cells sorted from blood. Subset here: CD45RA-negative fraction. The source is a man aged 18-30 years in good health.

The gene calls are TRBV5-4 and TRBJ1-1, with TRBD1 as a possible D gene (6 bases). CDR1 and CDR2 (germline): SGHNT, YYREEE (reference sequence). This CDR3 spans 13 amino acids. Trimming shortened V by 2 bases and J by 5 bases, and 10 bases separated the two germline ends. The chain's CDR3 is CASSFTGQTEAFF. The CDR3 bases are TGTGCCAGCAGCTTCACAGGGCAGACTGAAGCTTTCTTT.

V and J are TRBV7-2 and TRBJ2-3, with 7 bases identical to TRBD2. The V segment lost 8 bases and the J segment 4 bases; nucleotides outside the gene matches: 12. The CDR3 is made up of 15 amino acids. Germline CDR1 reads SGHTA; CDR2 reads FQGNSA. The CDR3: CASSREGYPADTQYF. The DNA for the CDR3 is TGTGCCAGCTCCAGGGAGGGTTACCCGGCAGATACGCAGTATTTT.

This clone was recorded once. The rearrangement links TRBV6-5 to TRBJ2-5; TRBD2 agrees at 14 bases. Germline V gene lookup returns CDR1 MNHEY and CDR2 SVGAGI. The CDR3 runs 15 residues. The trim removed 6 bases at V and 6 bases at J, leaving 6 bases unmatched. The CDR3: CASSPGLAGVKTQYF. CDR3 sequence (DNA): TGTGCCAGCAGCCCGGGACTAGCGGGGGTTAAGACCCAGTACTTC.

The chain carries TRBV18 and TRBJ2-5; 10 bases line up with TRBD1. V was clipped by 3 bases and J by 2 bases; unmatched bases: 3. The CDR3 covers 15 residues. CDR1 is KGHSH, CDR2 LQKENI, per germline. The CDR3 reads CASSPDRGVQETQYF. The CDR3 nucleotides read TGTGCCAGCTCACCGGACAGGGGGGTTCAAGAGACCCAGTACTTC.

This chain joins TRBV2 and TRBJ2-5, with D possibly being TRBD2 (5 bases). The germline V gene has CDR1 SNHLY and CDR2 FYNNEI. The length of the CDR3 is 14 residues. Between the trimmed V and J ends, which lost 5 bases and 5 bases, there was a span of 15 bases. The CDR3 nucleotides read TGTGCCAGCAGTAAGGGAGACAAGGTTGAGACCCAGTACTTC. Translation: CASSKGDKVETQYF.

CDR3 protein: CATSRDRFSSYEQYF. The CDR3 DNA reads TGTGCCACCAGCAGAGACAGGTTTAGCTCCTACGAGCAGTACTTC. The chain recombines TRBV15 with TRBJ2-7, with D uncertain. CDR1 and CDR2 from the germline V gene are LNHNV and YYDKDF (reference sequence). V was cut by 0 bases and J by 0 bases, with 9 bases left in between. The CDR3 has 15 residues.

The chain is built from TRBV6-1 and TRBJ1-2; tentative D call: TRBD1 (5 bases). CDR1 MNHNS and CDR2 SASEGT come from the germline V gene. Trimming removed 2 bases at V and 4 bases at J, with 20 bases between. The CDR3 covers 17 residues. This chain's CDR3 is CASSEPGAVSRIYGYTF. The CDR3 nucleotides read TGTGCCAGCAGTGAACCCGGGGCAGTATCCCGAATCTATGGCTACACCTTC.

The chain joins TRBV5-4 to TRBJ1-1; 7 bases match TRBD1. Germline CDR1 and CDR2: SGHNT and YYREEE (reference sequence). The CDR3 totals 15 residues. Trimming at V came to 3 bases and at J to 10 bases, leaving 15 bases not matched to a gene. CDR3 nucleotide sequence: TGTGCCAGCAGCTCATTTCCTGACAGGGCGGGGGGAGCTTTCTTT. The encoded protein is CASSSFPDRAGGAFF.

This chain links TRBV2 with TRBJ1-1; TRBD1 agrees at 7 bases. Germline CDR1 is SNHLY and CDR2 is FYNNEI. There are 15 residues in the CDR3. Germline trimming cut 5 bases from V and 3 bases from J; bases unmatched to any gene: 9. The chain's CDR3 is CASSPLGRGYTEAFF. DNA of the CDR3: TGTGCCAGCAGTCCCCTGGGCAGGGGGTACACTGAAGCTTTCTTT.

This chain links TRBV5-6 with TRBJ2-5; 10 nucleotides agree with TRBD1. The length of the CDR3 is 14 residues. With 9 bases clipped from V and 1 base from J, the junction kept 6 bases outside the gene matches. Germline V gives CDR1 SGHDT, CDR2 YYEEEE. The CDR3 loop reads CATSRTGGQETQYF. The CDR3 coding sequence is TGTGCCACCTCACGGACAGGGGGCCAAGAGACCCAGTACTTC. The full variable domain, rest sourced from reference TRBV5-6 and TRBJ2-5, is DAGVTQSPTHLIKTRGQQVTLRCSPKSGHDTVSWYQQALGQGPQFIFQYYEEEERQRGNFPDRFSGHQFPNYSSELNVNALLLGDSALYLCATSRTGGQETQYFGPGTRLLVL.

The rearrangement joins TRBV5-1 to TRBJ1-3; no clear D. Trimming cost V 1 base and J 6 bases, with 11 bases left between them. The CDR3 extends over 14 amino acids. In germline, CDR1 is SGHRS, CDR2 YFSETQ. In nucleotides, the CDR3 is TGCGCCAGCAGCTTGCAAGGGTTGCAAAACACCATATATTTT. Its translation: CASSLQGLQNTIYF. Full variable domain (missing parts from reference TRBV5-1 and TRBJ1-3): KAGVTQTPRYLIKTRGQQVTLSCSPISGHRSVSWYQQTPGQGLQFLFEYFSETQRNKGNFPGRFSGRQFSNSRSEMNVSTLELGDSALYLCASSLQGLQNTIYFGEGSWLTVV.

V usage is TRBV5-6 and J usage is TRBJ1-2; D unresolved. The CDR3 runs to 14 residues. Trimming removed 3 bases from V and 4 bases from J, with 13 bases in between. The germline CDR1 and CDR2 sequences are SGHDT and YYEEEE. The CDR3 protein is CASSSPPGGYGYTF. The CDR3 DNA sequence: TGTGCCAGCAGCTCTCCCCCCGGAGGCTATGGCTACACCTTC.

The chain employs TRBV19 and TRBJ1-5; D ambiguous. The CDR3 is 13 residues long. The V end was cut by 5 bases, the J end by 7 bases, with 12 bases between. Germline V gene data show CDR1 as LNHDA and CDR2 as SQIVND (reference sequence). The CDR3 sequence is CASSAQAGQPQHF. CDR3 nucleotides: TGTGCCAGTAGTGCTCAGGCGGGACAGCCCCAGCATTTT.

This chain uses TRBV19 with TRBJ1-3; D is unclear. The length of the CDR3 is 14 residues. Trimming removed 10 bases from V and 0 bases from J, with 13 bases in between. Germline V gene sequence: CDR1 LNHDA, CDR2 SQIVND (reference sequence). For the CDR3, the DNA is TGTGCCACCGCGATCGTGGGCTCTGGAAACACCATATATTTT. This gives the protein CATAIVGSGNTIYF.

The V call is TRBV11-1, the J call TRBJ2-3, with 12 bases aligning to TRBD1. The CDR3 loop spans 17 amino acids. Germline values: CDR1 SGHAT, CDR2 FQDESV (reference sequence). Losses at the gene ends were 5 bases for V and 4 bases for J; bases not matched to a gene: 10. CDR3 sequence (DNA): TGTGCCAGCAGCGCACCCGTGGGACAGGGGGCGTCAGATACGCAGTATTTT. Protein: CASSAPVGQGASDTQYF.

The V gene is TRBV19, the J gene TRBJ1-1; D perhaps matches TRBD1 (5 bases). V shed 7 bases and J shed 7 bases, with 22 bases lying between them. CDR3 length: 15 residues. Germline CDR1 reads LNHDA; CDR2 reads SQIVND (reference sequence). CDR3 sequence (DNA): TGTGCCAGTACCCCCGGGGGGGTGGGGCTGGTTGAAGCTTTCTTT. It yields the protein CASTPGGVGLVEAFF.

This clone was seen only a few times. The chain is built from TRBV4-1 and TRBJ1-2; maybe TRBD1 (5 bases). CDR3 length: 13 residues. Trimming took off 4 bases at V and 3 bases at J, with 9 bases between the two ends. Looked up from germline, CDR1 is MGHRA and CDR2 is YSYEKL. The CDR3 nucleotides are TGCGCCAGCAGCCCAGGGAAATACTATGGCTACACCTTC. This sequence encodes CASSPGKYYGYTF.

The CDR3 loop is CASSLAQAWGGNEQFF. Written as DNA, the CDR3 is TGTGCCAGCAGCTTGGCGCAAGCCTGGGGAGGTAATGAGCAGTTCTTC. This chain links TRBV5-8 with TRBJ2-1; a weak D match, TRBD2 (6 bases). This CDR3 spans 16 amino acids. CDR1 and CDR2 from the germline V gene are SGHTS and YDEGEE. The V end lost 0 bases, the J end lost 7 bases, and 17 bases lay between the germline ends.

The chain recombines TRBV9 with TRBJ1-2; no firm D call. This CDR3 has 15 amino acids. In germline, CDR1 is SGDLS, CDR2 YYNGEE. V was cut by 0 bases and J by 8 bases, with 17 bases left in between. CDR3 in amino acids: CASSVAGPGIGGYTF. The CDR3 region has the DNA TGTGCCAGCAGCGTAGCCGGACCGGGGATTGGGGGCTACACCTTC.

On this clone: This specimen includes other DNA sequences encoding the same CDR3. This chain links TRBV6-5 with TRBJ1-6; D not certain. Trimming took off 2 bases at V and 7 bases at J, with 6 bases between the two ends. Germline V CDR1 and CDR2: MNHEY, SVGAGI. The CDR3 is 13 amino acids. The CDR3 is CASSYRENSPLHF. The CDR3 coding sequence is TGTGCCAGCAGTTACCGGGAAAATTCACCCCTCCACTTT.